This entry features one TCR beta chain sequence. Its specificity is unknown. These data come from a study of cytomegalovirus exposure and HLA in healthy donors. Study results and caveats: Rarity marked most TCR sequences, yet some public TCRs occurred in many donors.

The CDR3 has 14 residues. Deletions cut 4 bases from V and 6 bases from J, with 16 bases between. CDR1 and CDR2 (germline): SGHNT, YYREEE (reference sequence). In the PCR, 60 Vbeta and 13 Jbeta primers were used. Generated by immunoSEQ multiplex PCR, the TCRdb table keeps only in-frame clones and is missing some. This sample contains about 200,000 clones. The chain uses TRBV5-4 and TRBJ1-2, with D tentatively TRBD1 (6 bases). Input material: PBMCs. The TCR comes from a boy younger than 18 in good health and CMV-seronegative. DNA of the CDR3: TGTGCCAGCAGCCCGAGGGGGGGGGAACATGGCTACACCTTC. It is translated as CASSPRGGEHGYTF.